The sequence of this TCR beta chain was determined in a study of CD8 T cells in Susac syndrome (dated by TCRdb to between 2018 and 2021). In the study overall: Whether CD8+ T cell activation and differentiation in Susac syndrome was antigen driven was tested using repertoire sequencing.

High-throughput TCR beta sequencing profiled peripheral blood CD8+ and CD4+ T cells from healthy donors, Susac syndrome patients and multiple sclerosis patients. The multiple sclerosis controls were treatment-naive patients who had stable or active relapsing-remitting disease and met the revised McDonald criteria. Bulk CD8+ and CD4+ T cells were purified by magnetic negative isolation, whereas CD8+ TEMRA cells were enriched by FACS. Blood was collected in EDTA tubes and processed within 24 hours, with PBMCs isolated through density gradient centrifugation. PBMCs intended for TCR sequencing were frozen in liquid nitrogen and were later thawed in a 37 degrees C water bath. A purity of at least 90% was achieved for sorted or isolated CD4+, CD8+ and CD8+ TEMRA cells. Overall results and qualifications from the work: The number of individuals in the TCR sequencing and HLA analysis was acknowledged as relatively small.

Points on this clonotype: Its antigen is currently not known. The record has no base qualities; no much larger clone is one base away.

RNA was extracted with the RNeasy kit and roughly 0.5 to 1 ug was reverse transcribed using random hexamers. The immunoSEQ multiplex PCR assay, which covers 54 Vbeta and 13 Jbeta segments, was used to amplify TCR beta CDR3 regions. PCR amplification bias was corrected by using a synthetic template baseline for primer optimization and computational correction. Processing in the source paper ran as follows. Only productive sequences were kept, with reads annotated to V, D and J genes according to IMGT and analyzed in immunoSEQ Analyzer. Clonality was computed as one minus Shannon entropy normalized by log2 of the number of productive unique sequences. For each patient and control, public and private clones were evaluated among the 100 most prevalent clones. Susac-specific clones were defined as absent from healthy and MS cohorts, 850 to 1,300 published viral clones and other ImmuneACCESS disease sequences. TCRdb reprocessed the public reads (quality trimming at Q25 with fastp, clone calling with MiXCR) and kept in-frame beta chains. Identical CDR3 protein sequences are pooled into one entry, listed with their most common genes and DNA. In this record, the V and J calls reflect TCRdb's handling and not the investigators' own analysis. Present in this sample are 200,000 or so distinct CDR3 sequences, 90% to 95% of which were seen just once. The top ten hold roughly 0.088% of the sample.

Material: CD4+ T cells from PBMCs. The receptor was derived from a human donor with multiple sclerosis.

The CDR3 loop reads CASSAGGGSYNEQFF. The DNA is TGTGCCAGCAGCGCAGGGGGCGGCTCCTACAATGAGCAGTTCTTC. The chain is encoded by TRBV7-2 joined to TRBJ2-1; 8 nucleotides in the junction match TRBD1. CDR1 and CDR2 (SGHTA, FQGNSA) derive from the germline V gene. Spanning cysteine to phenylalanine, the CDR3 consists of 15 amino acids. Only the CDR3 DNA is retained, 45 bases long and in frame from the first base. Trimming leaves V shorter by 5 bases and J shorter by 0 bases, with the junction holding 3 bases beyond the gene matches.